Listed below are T cell receptor beta chains from one sample, sequenced in a study of T cell repertoires in cytomegalovirus infection. TCRdb independently ran MiXCR on the reads; one entry per CDR3 protein. Here the sample spans approximately 220,000 distinct CDR3 sequences, approximately 38% being singletons. The antigens of these receptors remain unknown. The source material was CD8+ T cells from cultured PBMCs, sampled from culture after CMV antigen stimulation. The origin of the receptors is a human donor in good health (CMV status not recorded). Some clones in this sample may be carry-over from other donors' samples. CDR3s include the opening cysteine and the closing phenylalanine or tryptophan. Each record gives: J gene, D gene, V gene, clone size, CDR3 DNA, CDR3 protein. D genes are given only for firm matches. Size is omitted from some rows. Given values are once, few, many or a class for expanded clones.

j_call: TRBJ2-7; d_call: .; v_call: TRBV6-5; clone_size: many; cdr3_nt: TGTGCCAGCAGTTATTCCTCGGGAGTTCGGGAGCAGTACTTC; cdr3_aa: CASSYSSGVREQYF
j_call: TRBJ1-2; d_call: .; v_call: TRBV10-2; clone_size: .; cdr3_nt: TGCGCCAGCAGTACAGGCCCGGCGGGAGGCTACACCTTC; cdr3_aa: CASSTGPAGGYTF
j_call: TRBJ2-6; d_call: .; v_call: TRBV6-2/TRBV6-3; clone_size: .; cdr3_nt: TGTGCCAGCACCCAAGATGCTGGGGCCAACGTCCTGACTTTC; cdr3_aa: CASTQDAGANVLTF
j_call: TRBJ2-3; d_call: TRBD1; v_call: TRBV7-4; clone_size: few; cdr3_nt: TGTGCCAGCAGCTCCGACAGGGGGAATGATACGCAGTATTTT; cdr3_aa: CASSSDRGNDTQYF
j_call: TRBJ2-7; d_call: .; v_call: TRBV5-6; clone_size: .; cdr3_nt: TGTGCCAGCAGCTTGGAGGGCAGGGTCTACGAGCAGTACTTC; cdr3_aa: CASSLEGRVYEQYF
j_call: TRBJ2-5; d_call: TRBD2; v_call: TRBV15; clone_size: .; cdr3_nt: TGTGCCACCAGCAGGGTAGGACTAGAGGCCTACCAAGAGACCCAGTACTTC; cdr3_aa: CATSRVGLEAYQETQYF
j_call: TRBJ2-3; d_call: .; v_call: TRBV7-3; clone_size: .; cdr3_nt: TGTGCCAGCAGCTTATCCTGGACAGCCACAGCTAGCACAGATACGCAGTATTTT; cdr3_aa: CASSLSWTATASTDTQYF
j_call: TRBJ2-2; d_call: TRBD2; v_call: TRBV7-3; clone_size: few; cdr3_nt: TGTGCCAGCAGCTCTAGCGGGAGAGAACGCGGGGAGCTGTTTTTT; cdr3_aa: CASSSSGRERGELFF
j_call: TRBJ1-1; d_call: .; v_call: TRBV4-2; clone_size: .; cdr3_nt: TGTGCCAGCAGCCAGCCCAGGGAGAACACTGAAGCTTTCTTT; cdr3_aa: CASSQPRENTEAFF
j_call: TRBJ1-4; d_call: TRBD1; v_call: TRBV19; clone_size: .; cdr3_nt: TGTGCCAGTAGTACTGGACAGGATTTTAATGAAAAACTGTTTTTT; cdr3_aa: CASSTGQDFNEKLFF
j_call: TRBJ1-1; d_call: TRBD1; v_call: TRBV6-6; clone_size: .; cdr3_nt: TGTGCCAGCAACCCTCCGGGACAGGGATTTGAAGCTTTCTTT; cdr3_aa: CASNPPGQGFEAFF
j_call: TRBJ2-5; d_call: .; v_call: TRBV6-5; clone_size: .; cdr3_nt: TGTGCCAGCAGTGCGAGCGGGGAGACCCAGTACTTC; cdr3_aa: CASSASGETQYF
j_call: TRBJ2-7; d_call: .; v_call: TRBV7-6; clone_size: .; cdr3_nt: TGTGCCAGCAGCTCATCTCGAGGGAACGAGCAGTACTTC; cdr3_aa: CASSSSRGNEQYF
j_call: TRBJ2-1; d_call: TRBD2; v_call: TRBV28; clone_size: .; cdr3_nt: TGTGCCAGCAGTTCTGGGACTAGCGGATTCTCCTACAATGAGCAGTTCTTC; cdr3_aa: CASSSGTSGFSYNEQFF
j_call: TRBJ1-1; d_call: TRBD1; v_call: TRBV10-3; clone_size: .; cdr3_nt: TGTGCCATCAGGCCCAGGACAGGGGACACTGAAGCTTTCTTT; cdr3_aa: CAIRPRTGDTEAFF
j_call: TRBJ2-2; d_call: TRBD1; v_call: TRBV12-5; clone_size: .; cdr3_nt: TGTGCTAGTGGTTTCCCAGGGGGCACCGGGGAGCTGTTTTTT; cdr3_aa: CASGFPGGTGELFF
j_call: TRBJ2-6; d_call: TRBD2; v_call: TRBV5-1; clone_size: few; cdr3_nt: TGCGCCAGCAGCCCCCTCCTCCGACTAGCGGGGGGACCTGGGGCCAACGTCCTGACTTTC; cdr3_aa: CASSPLLRLAGGPGANVLTF
j_call: TRBJ2-7; d_call: TRBD1; v_call: TRBV2; clone_size: .; cdr3_nt: TGTGCCAGCAACCTCCGGGACAGCCTGACCTACGAGCAGTACTTC; cdr3_aa: CASNLRDSLTYEQYF
j_call: TRBJ2-7; d_call: TRBD1; v_call: TRBV7-9; clone_size: few; cdr3_nt: TGTGCCAGCAGCTCCCCGGGACAGGGGTCACGGCCCTACGAGCAGTACTTC; cdr3_aa: CASSSPGQGSRPYEQYF
j_call: TRBJ2-1; d_call: TRBD2; v_call: TRBV10-3; clone_size: .; cdr3_nt: TGTGCCATCAGTGAGTCGGCGGGAGCGGTCTACAATGAGCAGTTCTTC; cdr3_aa: CAISESAGAVYNEQFF
j_call: TRBJ1-1; d_call: TRBD1; v_call: TRBV4-1; clone_size: .; cdr3_nt: TGCGCCAGCAGCCGTCCAGGGGGTTGGAACACTGAAGCTTTCTTT; cdr3_aa: CASSRPGGWNTEAFF
j_call: TRBJ1-5; d_call: TRBD1; v_call: TRBV7-9; clone_size: few; cdr3_nt: TGTGCCAGCAGCTTAACAGGGGTACGGAATCAGCCCCAGCATTTT; cdr3_aa: CASSLTGVRNQPQHF
j_call: TRBJ2-5; d_call: TRBD2; v_call: TRBV28; clone_size: .; cdr3_nt: TGTGCCAGCAGACCGCTAGCGGGAGGACAAGAGACCCAGTACTTC; cdr3_aa: CASRPLAGGQETQYF
j_call: TRBJ2-4; d_call: .; v_call: TRBV27; clone_size: few; cdr3_nt: TGTGCCAGCAGTTTGACCTGGGCCAACATTCAGTACTTC; cdr3_aa: CASSLTWANIQYF
j_call: TRBJ2-5; d_call: TRBD2; v_call: TRBV7-8; clone_size: many; cdr3_nt: TGTGCCAGCAGCTTAACCTTTATCCCACCCAAACAGCGGGAGGGCCGAGAGACCCAGTACTTC; cdr3_aa: CASSLTFIPPKQREGRETQYF
j_call: TRBJ2-7; d_call: TRBD2; v_call: TRBV27; clone_size: .; cdr3_nt: TGTGCCAGCAGTCCCCTAAGGAGCGGGGGGCTCTACGAGCAGTACTTC; cdr3_aa: CASSPLRSGGLYEQYF
j_call: TRBJ2-4; d_call: TRBD1; v_call: TRBV7-8; clone_size: many; cdr3_nt: TGTGCCAGCAGCGCCCGGACAGGACTAGCCAAAAACATTCAGTACTTC; cdr3_aa: CASSARTGLAKNIQYF
j_call: TRBJ1-1; d_call: .; v_call: TRBV6-6; clone_size: many; cdr3_nt: TGTGCCAGCAGTACAGGGAACACTGAAGCTTTCTTT; cdr3_aa: CASSTGNTEAFF
j_call: TRBJ2-4; d_call: .; v_call: TRBV9; clone_size: .; cdr3_nt: TGTGCCAGAAGCGTAGGAGGGGGGGGCCGGAACATTCAGTACTTC; cdr3_aa: CARSVGGGGRNIQYF
j_call: TRBJ2-1; d_call: TRBD2; v_call: TRBV18; clone_size: many; cdr3_nt: TGTGCCAGCTCACCACCCACTAGCGGGTACTCCTACAATGAGCAGTTCTTC; cdr3_aa: CASSPPTSGYSYNEQFF
j_call: TRBJ2-7; d_call: .; v_call: TRBV29-1; clone_size: .; cdr3_nt: TGCAGCGTAGTGATCGCTGGGGAGCAGTACTTC; cdr3_aa: CSVVIAGEQYF
j_call: TRBJ2-1; d_call: .; v_call: TRBV11-2; clone_size: few; cdr3_nt: TGTGCCAGCAGCTTAGGGGACCGAGCAGACAATGAGCAGTTCTTC; cdr3_aa: CASSLGDRADNEQFF
j_call: TRBJ2-3; d_call: .; v_call: TRBV5-1; clone_size: .; cdr3_nt: TGCGCCAGCAGCTTGTCAGTAGCCCCCACCGATACGCAGTATTTT; cdr3_aa: CASSLSVAPTDTQYF
j_call: TRBJ2-1; d_call: TRBD1; v_call: TRBV12-3/TRBV12-4; clone_size: few; cdr3_nt: TGTGCCAGCAGTTTGACAGGGGGCCACTACAATGAGCAGTTCTTC; cdr3_aa: CASSLTGGHYNEQFF
j_call: TRBJ1-1; d_call: .; v_call: TRBV7-8; clone_size: .; cdr3_nt: TGTGCCAGCAGTCCCAGGGCGTCCCCCGGAGCTTTCTTT; cdr3_aa: CASSPRASPGAFF
j_call: TRBJ2-4; d_call: TRBD2; v_call: TRBV7-6; clone_size: .; cdr3_nt: TGTGCCAGCAGCTTGGGTAGCGGGGGGGCCAAAAACATTCAGTACTTC; cdr3_aa: CASSLGSGGAKNIQYF
j_call: TRBJ2-1; d_call: TRBD1; v_call: TRBV7-8; clone_size: few; cdr3_nt: TGTGCCAGCAGCTACCCGGGACAGGGGGCAGGTGAGCAGTTCTTC; cdr3_aa: CASSYPGQGAGEQFF
j_call: TRBJ2-1; d_call: TRBD1; v_call: TRBV27; clone_size: .; cdr3_nt: TGTGCCAGCAGTGGACCGGGACAGAACTCCTACAATGAGCAGTTCTTC; cdr3_aa: CASSGPGQNSYNEQFF
j_call: TRBJ2-2; d_call: TRBD1; v_call: TRBV5-6; clone_size: .; cdr3_nt: TGTGCCAGCAGACCGACAGGGGTCCCGAACACCGGGGAGCTGTTTTTT; cdr3_aa: CASRPTGVPNTGELFF
j_call: TRBJ1-1; d_call: TRBD1; v_call: TRBV7-9; clone_size: few; cdr3_nt: TGTGCCAGCAGCCCCCCGGACAGGGTGGGCACTGAAGCTTTCTTT; cdr3_aa: CASSPPDRVGTEAFF
j_call: TRBJ2-2; d_call: .; v_call: TRBV27; clone_size: .; cdr3_nt: TGTGCCACCCAATACGGGGCGGCTTACACCGGGGAGCTGTTTTTT; cdr3_aa: CATQYGAAYTGELFF
j_call: TRBJ2-2; d_call: .; v_call: TRBV27; clone_size: .; cdr3_nt: TGTGCCAGCAGATGGACGACGAACACCGGGGAGCTGTTTTTT; cdr3_aa: CASRWTTNTGELFF
j_call: TRBJ1-1; d_call: .; v_call: TRBV7-6; clone_size: .; cdr3_nt: TGTGCCAGCAGCTCAGGACCTTACACTGAAGCTTTCTTT; cdr3_aa: CASSSGPYTEAFF
j_call: TRBJ2-2; d_call: TRBD1; v_call: TRBV9; clone_size: once; cdr3_nt: TGTGCCAGCAGCGTTGCCGGGACAGGGCGGACCGGGGAGCTGTTTTTT; cdr3_aa: CASSVAGTGRTGELFF
j_call: TRBJ1-2; d_call: .; v_call: TRBV11-2; clone_size: few; cdr3_nt: TGTGCCAGCAGCTTCGTAGGCGGCCCGCGGGGCTACACCTTC; cdr3_aa: CASSFVGGPRGYTF
j_call: TRBJ2-7; d_call: .; v_call: TRBV29-1; clone_size: .; cdr3_nt: TGCAGCGTTGAATTACCGGGACCACAGGCCGACGAGCAGTACTTC; cdr3_aa: CSVELPGPQADEQYF
j_call: TRBJ2-3; d_call: .; v_call: TRBV5-5; clone_size: .; cdr3_nt: TGTGCCAGCGCCTCACAGGGTGGCGGCACAGATACGCAGTATTTT; cdr3_aa: CASASQGGGTDTQYF
j_call: TRBJ2-7; d_call: TRBD1; v_call: TRBV23-1; clone_size: .; cdr3_nt: TGCGCCAGCAGTCGGGGACAGTTGAGCCTCTACGAGCAGTACTTC; cdr3_aa: CASSRGQLSLYEQYF
j_call: TRBJ2-3; d_call: .; v_call: TRBV5-4; clone_size: few; cdr3_nt: TGTGCCAGCAGCTCCCCCCGCGAAGAGGCAGATACGCAGTATTTT; cdr3_aa: CASSSPREEADTQYF
j_call: TRBJ2-7; d_call: .; v_call: TRBV2; clone_size: .; cdr3_nt: TGTGCCAGCAAAAGTGATCAGGGAGTCTACGAGCAGTACTTC; cdr3_aa: CASKSDQGVYEQYF